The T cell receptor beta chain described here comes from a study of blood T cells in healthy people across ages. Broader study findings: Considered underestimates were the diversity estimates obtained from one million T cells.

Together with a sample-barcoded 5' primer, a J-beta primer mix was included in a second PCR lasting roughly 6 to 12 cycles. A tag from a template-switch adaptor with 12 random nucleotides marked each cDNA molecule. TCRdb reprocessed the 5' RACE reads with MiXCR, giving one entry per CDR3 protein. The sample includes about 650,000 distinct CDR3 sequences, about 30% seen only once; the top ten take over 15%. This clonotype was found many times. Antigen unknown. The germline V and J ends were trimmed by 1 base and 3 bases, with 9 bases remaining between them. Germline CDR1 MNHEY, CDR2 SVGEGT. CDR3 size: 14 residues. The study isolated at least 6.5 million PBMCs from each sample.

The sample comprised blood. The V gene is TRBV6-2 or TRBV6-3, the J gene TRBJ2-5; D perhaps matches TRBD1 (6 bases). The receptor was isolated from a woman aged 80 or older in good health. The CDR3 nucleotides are TGTGCCAGCAGTTACTGGGGGCAGGAAGAGACCCAGTACTTC. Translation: CASSYWGQEETQYF.